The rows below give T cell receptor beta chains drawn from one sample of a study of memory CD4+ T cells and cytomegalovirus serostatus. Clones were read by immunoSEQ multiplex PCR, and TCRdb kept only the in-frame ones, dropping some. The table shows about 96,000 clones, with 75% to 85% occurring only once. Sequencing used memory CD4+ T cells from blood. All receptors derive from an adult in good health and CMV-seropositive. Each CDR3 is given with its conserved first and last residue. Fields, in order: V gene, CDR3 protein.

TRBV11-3	CASSQNSGNTIYF
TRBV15	CATSREGTAIYEQYF
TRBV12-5	CASSGQGRSTEAFF
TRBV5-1	CASSRLAGVHNEQFF
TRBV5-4	CASSLAKVARGEQFF
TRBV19	CASSTRDRLTDNSPLHF
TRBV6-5	CASSYSLETVNEKLFF
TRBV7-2	CASSPSSGSYTGELFF
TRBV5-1	CASSLGGASSPGTQYF
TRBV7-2	CASSLGTGWYEQYF
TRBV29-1	CSVWDPKTEAFF
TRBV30	CAWTGGSGGYTF
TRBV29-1	CSVSEANQPQHF
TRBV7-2	CASSPEKSRLEQYF
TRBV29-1	CSVGGSNNEKLFF
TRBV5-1	CASRGTGELFF
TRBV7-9	CASSPRGGTSTDTQYF
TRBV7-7	CASSRDSTDTQYF
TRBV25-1	CASSVRESTDTQYF
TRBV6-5	CASNHDRGPSYEQYF
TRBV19	CASSIRTRSTDTQYF
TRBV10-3	CAISRIREASFYEQYF
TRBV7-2	CASSLGLGQGNTEAFF
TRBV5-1	CASSLEATSEDEQFF
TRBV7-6	CASSPNTGGGELFF
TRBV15	CATGRGGRTEAFF
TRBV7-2	CASSPGTGTGELFF
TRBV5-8	CASSFERRSYNEQFF
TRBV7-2	CASSLTYLQPQHF